One T cell receptor beta chain is described in this entry. No cognate antigen has been identified for it. Base quality data are lacking; no much larger clone is found one base away. In the germline V gene, CDR1 corresponds to MNHEY and CDR2 to SVGAGI. Spanning cysteine to phenylalanine, the CDR3 consists of 15 amino acids. The only DNA kept is the CDR3, 45 bases in frame from the first base. V was cut back by 0 bases and J by 2 bases, leaving a gap of 10 bases between them. The data were taken from a study of beta chain features in type 1 diabetes (dated by TCRdb to between 2018 and 2020). About the investigation overall: Mean age, gender distribution, total cell number and subset yield were not different between patients and healthy donors. Whereas all 28 donors provided naive and central memory subsets, regulatory and stem cell-like memory subsets were isolated from just 8 patients and about 8 healthy donors. A total of about 110 million sorted cells were examined across all samples, and the number of cells per subset was strongly correlated with RNA yield. In the study, recently diagnosed type 1 diabetes patients and matched healthy donors were compared on the TCRB repertoires of their sorted circulating CD4+ T cell subsets.

All of the isolated RNA was reverse transcribed with the High Capacity cDNA Reverse Transcription Kit, so expressed TCRB transcripts were sequenced. Deep immunoSEQ sequencing was applied to naive, central memory and regulatory T cell samples, giving an average of around 3.8 million total reads per sample. Sorted cells were lysed in RLT buffer, and RNA was extracted using DNase-treated RNeasy Micro or Mini kits according to cell number. Each cell subset was processed separately to prevent cross-contamination, with patient and healthy donor samples processed together. The immunoSEQ multiplex PCR was used to amplify TCRB sequences from cDNA, generating 87-bp fragments that spanned the CDR3 region. Sequencing of the amplicons was performed on the Illumina HiSeq platform. The authors' analysis ran thus. Synthetic template baselines were used to correct PCR bias computationally, reads within Hamming distance 2 were collapsed together, and singletons that could not be merged were discarded. Reads were aligned against IMGT so that V, D and J genes, CDR3 length and insertions or deletions at six rearrangement sites could be assigned. Within each subset, clonotype counts were normalized to the number of sorted cells before true diversity and Gini coefficients were calculated with the tcR R package. The overlap coefficient, calculated on TCRB nucleotide sequences, was used to quantify repertoire sharing. Sourced from immuneACCESS, this table was stored by TCRdb with only in-frame sequences that have V and J called. A share of the clones is absent; for the studies checked, an unresolved V gene accounts for under half, and the remainder has no known explanation. V and J calls and clone size follow that table, whereas D and trimming were derived from the DNA. This sample lists tens of thousands of clones; approximately 52% were detected once. The ten largest clones capture 2.6% of the sample.

What the research found in general, with its limitations: A moderate but significant shortening of TCRB CDR3 length was observed in type 1 diabetes patients in all four CD4+ subsets. At VDJ recombination sites, type 1 diabetes patients had fewer insertions and more deleted nucleotides, which implies abnormalities in thymic rearrangement. Only small numbers of individuals were included in the HLA sub-analyses, which left unresolved whether HLA type had any influence on TCRB rearrangement. Shorter templates might be favored by PCR, yet because patient and control samples were amplified and corrected together, any such skew would affect both groups equally. Because cDNA rather than genomic DNA was sequenced, highly expressing activated cells could have been over-represented, although no difference in activation and CD3 levels was found between groups. Naive, central memory and regulatory TCRB repertoires appeared more similar among patients than among healthy donors.

From each donor, a single peripheral blood sample of 95 to 150 mL on average was drawn into heparinised tubes. A BD FACSAria II was used to sort naive, central memory, regulatory and stem cell-like memory CD4+ T cells with a panel that included CD45RO, CCR7, CD25, CD127, CD95 and CD27. A purity above 98% was achieved for all sorted populations. Right away, PBMCs were isolated by Lymphoprep density gradient centrifugation and were stained directly, with no culture step. So that batch effects would be minimized, each experiment stained and sorted samples in pairs, pairing one healthy donor with one patient.

This TCR came from a woman in her forties with type 1 diabetes. The sample comprised Tregs from blood. This specimen's cell subset or site label, interpreted: regulatory CD4+ T cells. The chain is encoded by TRBV6-5 joined to TRBJ1-2, with an unclear D gene assignment. The DNA sequence is as follows: TGTGCCAGCAGTTACTCGGGCAGTTCGAACTATGGCTACACCTTC. This is translated as CASSYSGSSNYGYTF.